This T cell receptor beta chain was identified in a study of T-cell reconstitution after alpha-beta-depleted transplantation in children listed by TCRdb under 2016. For the study in its entirety: The study quantitatively tracked T-cell immune reconstitution after TCRalphabeta/CD19-depleted allogeneic hematopoietic cell transplantation in children using TCR repertoire profiling.

The CDR3 runs 12 residues from the cysteine to the phenylalanine. Only the CDR3 part of the read is kept: 36 bases, read in frame from the first base. The germline V gene specifies SGHTA as CDR1 and FQGNSA as CDR2. V loses 5 bases, J loses 9 bases, and the germline ends lie 13 bases apart. As concerns this clonotype: Its antigen specificity is not known. It has no much larger one-base neighbor in the sample; base qualities were not kept.

Libraries were made using PCR. Sequenced using an Illumina HiSeq 2500. Molecular barcoding was employed in the preparation of TCR libraries, with unique molecular identifiers being used to normalize TCRbeta repertoire quantification. TCRdb handled the public reads itself, with Q25 trimming in fastp and clone calling in MiXCR, and kept productive beta chains. When rows share a CDR3 protein, they turn into one entry using the most common DNA and genes. The table for this sample lists about 500,000 distinct CDR3 sequences; less than 35% of them were counted only once. The ten largest clones capture around 2.5% of the sample.

The starting material was PBMCs from the stem cell graft donor, obtained from the stem cell graft. The rearrangement combines TRBV7-2 with TRBJ1-2; the D gene lacks a confident call. The sequence was collected from a human donor who donated a stem cell graft to a child with aplastic anemia. The bases are TGTGCCAGCAGCGGTAGTGCGGCTAGCTACACCTTC. Its protein reads: CASSGSAASYTF. The full variable domain, completed from the reference TRBV7-2 and TRBJ1-2 proteins outside the CDR3, reads GAGVSQSPSNKVTEKGKDVELRCDPISGHTALYWYRQSLGQGLEFLIYFQGNSAPDKSGLPSDRFSAERTGGSVSTLTIQRTQQEDSAVYLCASSGSAASYTFGSGTRLTVV.